This paragraph reports one T cell receptor (beta chain). Its antigen is not identified. The sample belongs to a study of cytomegalovirus exposure and HLA in healthy donors. General observations from the study: Diagnosis of cytomegalovirus status made by the classifier reportedly showed high specificity and sensitivity. Rates of TCR association differed by HLA locus in a later analysis, with DRB1 highest and HLA-C lowest. Near-uniform donor sequencing depth was presumed by presence/absence analyses. Previous analysis showed most TCR beta V segments were productive about 90% or about 30% of the time.

CDR3 length: 16 amino acids. From germline, CDR1 is MGHRA and CDR2 YSYEKL. The V gene end was trimmed by 4 bases and the J gene end by 0 bases; junction bases not matched to a gene: 7. The PCR was carried out with 60 Vbeta primers and 13 Jbeta primers. Profiled with immunoSEQ multiplex PCR; TCRdb holds only in-frame clones, not every one. Of 55,000 to 65,000 clones in the sample, around 80% are singletons; the top ten hold roughly 3%. This clonotype was sampled from a woman in her twenties or thirties in good health and CMV-seronegative. Sequencing was done on a sample of PBMCs. The rearrangement links TRBV4-1 to TRBJ2-3; 7 positions agree with TRBD2. The CDR3 region is CASSLLLASSTDTQYF. CDR3 coding DNA: TGCGCCAGCAGCCTACTACTAGCGTCTAGCACAGATACGCAGTATTTT.